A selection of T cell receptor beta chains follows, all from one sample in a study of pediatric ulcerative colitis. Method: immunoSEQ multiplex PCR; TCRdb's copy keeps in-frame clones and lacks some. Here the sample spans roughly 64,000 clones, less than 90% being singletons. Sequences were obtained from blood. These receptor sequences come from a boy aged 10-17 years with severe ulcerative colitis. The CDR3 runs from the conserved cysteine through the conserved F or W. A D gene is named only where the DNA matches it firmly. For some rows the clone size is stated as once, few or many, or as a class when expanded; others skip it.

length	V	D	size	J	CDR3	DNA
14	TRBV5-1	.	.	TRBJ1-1	CASSLWDLNTEAFF	TGCGCCAGCAGCTTGTGGGACCTGAACACTGAAGCTTTCTTT
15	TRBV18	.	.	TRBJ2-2	CASSQGTQNTGELFF	TGTGCCAGCTCACAAGGGACACAGAACACCGGGGAGCTGTTTTTT
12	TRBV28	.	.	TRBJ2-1	CASKDINNEQFF	TGTGCCAGCAAGGACATAAACAATGAGCAGTTCTTC
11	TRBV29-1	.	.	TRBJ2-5	CSVRGQETQYF	TGCAGCGTTCGCGGACAAGAGACCCAGTACTTC
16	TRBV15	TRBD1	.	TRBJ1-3	CATSAPGRGSGNTIYF	TGTGCCACCAGCGCCCCTGGCAGGGGGAGTGGAAACACCATATATTTT
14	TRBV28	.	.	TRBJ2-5	CASSGEGRGETQYF	TGTGCCAGCAGTGGTGAGGGCAGGGGCGAGACCCAGTACTTC
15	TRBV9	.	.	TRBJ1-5	CASSGHREGNQPQHF	TGTGCCAGCAGCGGACACAGGGAGGGCAATCAGCCCCAGCATTTT
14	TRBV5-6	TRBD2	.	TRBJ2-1	CASLSGSSYNEQFF	TGTGCCAGTCTGAGCGGGAGCTCCTACAATGAGCAGTTCTTC
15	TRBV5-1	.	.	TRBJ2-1	CASSLTGDSSREQFF	TGCGCCAGCAGCTTGACGGGAGACTCATCTCGTGAGCAGTTCTTC
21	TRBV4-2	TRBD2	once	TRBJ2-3	CASSRWGASGTHLNSTDTQYF	TGTGCCAGCAGCCGCTGGGGGGCTAGCGGGACTCATTTAAATAGCACAGATACGCAGTATTTT
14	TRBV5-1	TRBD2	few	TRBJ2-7	CASAGGSGSYEQYF	TGCGCCAGCGCGGGGGGCTCTGGGAGCTACGAGCAGTACTTC
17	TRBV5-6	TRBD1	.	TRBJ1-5	CASSLFATGYSNQPQHF	TGTGCCAGCAGCTTGTTTGCGACAGGGTACAGCAATCAGCCCCAGCATTTT
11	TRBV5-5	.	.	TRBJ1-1	CASSLNTEAFF	TGTGCCAGCAGTTTGAACACTGAAGCTTTCTTT
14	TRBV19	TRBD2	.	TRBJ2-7	CASSTALAGEEQYF	TGTGCCAGTAGTACCGCCCTAGCGGGAGAAGAGCAGTACTTC
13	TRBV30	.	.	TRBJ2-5	CAWSGGLQETQYF	TGTGCCTGGAGTGGCGGATTACAAGAGACCCAGTACTTC
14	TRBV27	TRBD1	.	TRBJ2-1	CASPRAGGYNEQFF	TGTGCCAGCCCCAGGGCAGGGGGATACAATGAGCAGTTCTTC
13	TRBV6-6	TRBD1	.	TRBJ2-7	CASSPRQGYEQYF	TGTGCCAGCAGCCCTCGACAGGGCTACGAGCAGTACTTC
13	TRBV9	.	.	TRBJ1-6	CASSPSLGQRLHF	TGTGCCAGCAGCCCATCTCTCGGGCAGCGCCTCCACTTT
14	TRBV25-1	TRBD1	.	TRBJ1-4	CASSQQGAGEKLFF	TGTGCCAGCAGTCAACAGGGGGCTGGAGAAAAACTGTTTTTT
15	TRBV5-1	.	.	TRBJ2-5	CASSLANGLGETQYF	TGCGCCAGCAGCTTGGCCAACGGGCTAGGGGAGACCCAGTACTTC
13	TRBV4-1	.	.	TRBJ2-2	CASSQELSGELFF	TGCGCCAGCAGCCAAGAACTGTCCGGGGAGCTGTTTTTT
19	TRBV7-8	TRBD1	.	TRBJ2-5	CASSPVTAGQGLIRETQYF	TGTGCCAGCAGCCCTGTGACCGCTGGACAGGGGTTAATTAGGGAGACCCAGTACTTC
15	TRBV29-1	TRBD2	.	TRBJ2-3	CSVDGGGSNADTQYF	TGCAGCGTTGATGGAGGCGGGAGTAATGCAGATACGCAGTATTTT
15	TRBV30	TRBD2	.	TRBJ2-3	CAWSEGSGSTDTQYF	TGTGCCTGGAGTGAGGGTAGCGGGAGCACAGATACGCAGTATTTT
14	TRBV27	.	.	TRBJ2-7	CASAQQWSSYEQYF	TGTGCCAGCGCCCAACAGTGGAGCTCCTACGAGCAGTACTTC
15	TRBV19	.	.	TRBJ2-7	CASSEGGSGAYEQYF	TGTGCCAGTAGCGAAGGCGGTAGCGGTGCCTACGAGCAGTACTTC
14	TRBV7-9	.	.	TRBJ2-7	CASSLGGLSYEQYF	TGTGCCAGCAGCTTAGGAGGTCTCTCCTACGAGCAGTACTTC
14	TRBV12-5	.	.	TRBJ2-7	CASGFNGAAYEQYF	TGTGCTAGTGGTTTTAACGGGGCGGCCTACGAGCAGTACTTC
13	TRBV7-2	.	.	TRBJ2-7	CASSLGIFGEQYF	TGTGCCAGCAGCTTAGGGATTTTTGGCGAGCAGTACTTC
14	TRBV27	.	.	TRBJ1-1	CASSFGRGGTEAFF	TGTGCCAGCAGTTTTGGACGCGGGGGCACTGAAGCTTTCTTT
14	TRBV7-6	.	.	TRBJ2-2	CASSLDRRTGELFF	TGTGCCAGCAGCTTAGACAGGCGGACCGGGGAGCTGTTTTTT
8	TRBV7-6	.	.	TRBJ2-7	CASSHHKF	TGTGCCAGCAGCCATCACAAATTC
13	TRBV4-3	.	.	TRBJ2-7	CASSQGHTYEQYF	TGCGCCAGCAGCCAGGGTCATACCTACGAGCAGTACTTC
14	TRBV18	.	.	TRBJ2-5	CASSPPGLGETQYF	TGTGCCAGCTCACCACCGGGACTGGGCGAGACCCAGTACTTC